This TCR beta chain came from a study of blood T cell repertoires in COVID-19. CDR1 is LNHDA and CDR2 is SQIVND in the germline V gene (reference sequence). V shed 2 bases, J shed 0 bases, and the junction held 3 bases outside the gene matches. The CDR3 runs 16 residues. This table comes from immunoSEQ multiplex PCR, and its TCRdb copy is limited to in-frame clones, with some not included. The data contain about 120,000 clones, 75% to 90% of them singletons. Sample: peripheral blood. This rearrangement joins TRBV19 to TRBJ2-7; 11 nucleotides agree with TRBD2. This receptor was taken from a middle-aged man with acute or convalescent COVID-19. Here the CDR3 reads CASSITGTSGSYEQYF. DNA of the CDR3: TGTGCCAGTAGTATAACCGGGACTAGCGGCTCCTACGAGCAGTACTTC.